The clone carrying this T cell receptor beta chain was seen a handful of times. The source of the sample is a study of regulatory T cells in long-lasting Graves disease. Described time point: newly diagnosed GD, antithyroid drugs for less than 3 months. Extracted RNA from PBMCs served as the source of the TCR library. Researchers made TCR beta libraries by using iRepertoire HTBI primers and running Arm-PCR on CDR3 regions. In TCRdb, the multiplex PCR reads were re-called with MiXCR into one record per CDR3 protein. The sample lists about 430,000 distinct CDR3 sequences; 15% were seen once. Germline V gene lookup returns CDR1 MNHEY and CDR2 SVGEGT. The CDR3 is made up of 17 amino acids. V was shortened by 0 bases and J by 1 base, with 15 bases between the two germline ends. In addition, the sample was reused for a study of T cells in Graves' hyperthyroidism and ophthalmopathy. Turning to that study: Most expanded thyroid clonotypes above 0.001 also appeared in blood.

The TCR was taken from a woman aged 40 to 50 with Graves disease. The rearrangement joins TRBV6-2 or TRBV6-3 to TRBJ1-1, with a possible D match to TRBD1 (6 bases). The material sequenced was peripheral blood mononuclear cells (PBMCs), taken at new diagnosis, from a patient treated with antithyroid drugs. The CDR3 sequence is CASSYSSRGQENTEAFF. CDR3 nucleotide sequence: TGTGCCAGCAGTTACTCGTCGCGGGGGCAGGAGAACACTGAAGCTTTCTTT.